A single TCR beta chain is shown here with its context. This clonotype was counted at least ten times. Its antigen remains unidentified. There are no base qualities to consult, and no much larger clone falls within one base. Its CDR3 holds 14 amino acids, cysteine through phenylalanine. This entry keeps only the CDR3 DNA: 42 bases, framed from base 1. The germline V gene specifies SQVTM as CDR1 and ANQGSEA as CDR2. V lost 6 bases and J lost 1 base, and the count of bases not matched to a germline gene is 4. The run used an Illumina HiSeq 2500. Quantitative 5'-RACE with molecular barcodes was used to prepare TCR beta libraries. Turning to the authors' computational methods: A new computational method, built on a probabilistic model of VDJ rearrangement, was used to identify disease-linked TCR variants. The public sequencing data were trimmed at Q25 with fastp and processed into clonotypes with MiXCR by TCRdb, which kept only in-frame beta chains. Every distinct CDR3 protein forms one entry, paired with its most common genes and DNA. What appears here as the V and J calls and clone size reflects TCRdb's work, not the paper's. Present in this sample are about 210,000 distinct CDR3 sequences, more than 5.5% of which were seen just once. 13% to 15% of the sample is taken by the ten largest.

This specimen comes from a study of CD8 T cells in ankylosing spondylitis (dated by TCRdb to 2016 to 2017). With regard to the full study: To find TCR variants linked to disease, the study profiled T cell receptor beta repertoires in ankylosing spondylitis patients and healthy donors. The full study cohort comprised about 25 ankylosing spondylitis patients and approximately 100 healthy donors. Peripheral blood was sampled, and synovial fluid was additionally collected from ankylosing spondylitis patients. Overall study outcomes, separate from this receptor: A TCR beta motif of seven or eight highly homologous amino acid variants appeared characteristic of blood from ankylosing spondylitis patients. A CD8+ phenotype was shown by the disease-linked clones, which were found at relatively low frequencies in peripheral blood. According to the report, matched synovial fluid samples from ankylosing spondylitis patients were significantly enriched for the disease-linked clones. Some motif variants had previously been reported in the synovial fluid and blood of reactive arthritis patients, which suggests shared mechanisms of disease initiation.

The rearranged segments are TRBV29-1 and TRBJ2-5; the junction holds 11 bases that match TRBD2. The sample comprised blood, either unsorted or a sorted T cell fraction (not recorded which). This sequence was found in a male donor with ankylosing spondylitis. The base sequence is TGCAGCGTCAGACTAGCGGGGCGCCAAGAGACCCAGTACTTC. It encodes CSVRLAGRQETQYF.